The 3 T cell receptor beta chains below were found in one sample sequenced in a study of OX40 agonist ivuxolimab in advanced cancers. Library construction relied on the immunoSEQ multiplex PCR assay. TCRdb took over this immuneACCESS table, retaining in-frame rearrangements with V and J assigned. Such tables are incomplete; in checked studies, under half of the missing clones stem from an unresolved V gene, and the remainder is unexplained. In this sample the table shows 99,000 or so clones, roughly 95% of which occur a single time. The ten largest clonotypes hold 0.15% to 0.2% of the sample. The sample here was CD4+ or CD8+ T cells sorted from blood, taken in a trial of the OX40 agonist ivuxolimab. All receptors derive from an adult with an advanced solid tumor such as melanoma, head and neck, liver or kidney cancer.

The gene calls are TRBV5-6 and TRBJ1-3; 7 positions match TRBD1. The V gene's germline CDR1 is SGHDT and CDR2 YYEEEE. CDR3 length equals 15 residues. The junction had 7 bases not matched to a gene; V was cut back by 3 bases and J by 4 bases. The DNA of the CDR3 is TGTGCCAGCAGCTCAAAGGCAGGGGGAGGAAACACCATATATTTT. Its protein product is CASSSKAGGGNTIYF. Complete variable domain (other parts from reference TRBV5-6 and TRBJ1-3): DAGVTQSPTHLIKTRGQQVTLRCSPKSGHDTVSWYQQALGQGPQFIFQYYEEEERQRGNFPDRFSGHQFPNYSSELNVNALLLGDSALYLCASSSKAGGGNTIYFGEGSWLTVV.

V gene TRBV6-1 combines with J gene TRBJ2-7; D call uncertain. Germline loops: CDR1 MNHNS, CDR2 SASEGT. There are 13 residues in the CDR3. Trimming cost V 1 base and J 3 bases, with 7 bases left between them. Here the CDR3 DNA reads TGTGCCAGCAGTGAAGACAGAAACTACGAGCAGTACTTC. Encoded protein: CASSEDRNYEQYF.

The chain employs TRBV11-3 and TRBJ1-1, with D perhaps TRBD1 (5 bases). This CDR3 is built from 14 residues. The germline V gene encodes CDR1 SGHNT and CDR2 YENEEA. The ends were cut back, 1 base at V and 4 bases at J, with 10 bases in the middle. The CDR3 DNA reads as TGTGCCAGCAGCTTAGGGGGCAGGTCCACTGAAGCTTTCTTT. This translates into CASSLGGRSTEAFF.